A selection of T cell receptor beta chains follows, all from one sample in a study of T cell changes during pregnancy in multiple sclerosis. Sequencing used immunoSEQ multiplex PCR; TCRdb keeps in-frame clones, though not all of them. The sample includes 40,000 to 50,000 clones, around 95% of them seen just once. The source material was CD8+ T cells from peripheral blood mononuclear cells, sampled after pregnancy. The source is a female donor with multiple sclerosis, enrolled in a pregnancy study. The CDR3 runs from the conserved cysteine through the conserved F or W. Each record gives: clone size, V gene, J gene, D gene, CDR3 DNA, CDR3 protein. D genes are given only for firm matches. Clone size is not always given. Where it is, it says once, few, many or a class for expanded clones.

clone size: NA; V gene: TRBV4-2; J gene: TRBJ1-5; D gene: NA; CDR3 DNA: TGTGCCAGCAGCTCCCTAACGGGGAGCGATCAGCCCCAGCATTTT; CDR3 protein: CASSSLTGSDQPQHF
clone size: NA; V gene: TRBV4-1; J gene: TRBJ2-7; D gene: TRBD1; CDR3 DNA: TGCGCCAGCAGCCAATATCCCCCGGGACAGAGCTACGAGCAGTACTTC; CDR3 protein: CASSQYPPGQSYEQYF
clone size: NA; V gene: TRBV5-4; J gene: TRBJ2-7; D gene: TRBD1; CDR3 DNA: TGTGCCAGCAGCCCACGGACAGGGGCGCACGAGCAGTACTTC; CDR3 protein: CASSPRTGAHEQYF
clone size: NA; V gene: TRBV10-1; J gene: TRBJ2-1; D gene: NA; CDR3 DNA: TGCGCCAGCAGTGAAGGGCAGGGGAAGTACAATGAGCAGTTCTTC; CDR3 protein: CASSEGQGKYNEQFF
clone size: NA; V gene: TRBV11-2; J gene: TRBJ1-1; D gene: NA; CDR3 DNA: TGTGCCAGCAGCCCCTTGGCGGGGCGAAGGACTGAAGCTTTCTTT; CDR3 protein: CASSPLAGRRTEAFF
clone size: once; V gene: TRBV7-2; J gene: TRBJ2-5; D gene: NA; CDR3 DNA: TGTGCCAGCAGCTTAAAGCGGGAGACCCAGTACTTC; CDR3 protein: CASSLKRETQYF
clone size: NA; V gene: TRBV29-1; J gene: TRBJ1-2; D gene: NA; CDR3 DNA: TGCAGCGTTGAAGGGGAAATCGGATGGGGGGGTGGCTACACCTTC; CDR3 protein: CSVEGEIGWGGGYTF
clone size: NA; V gene: TRBV11-3; J gene: TRBJ2-2; D gene: NA; CDR3 DNA: TGTGCCAGCAGCTACCCGACTTCCCCCGGGGAGCTGTTTTTT; CDR3 protein: CASSYPTSPGELFF
clone size: NA; V gene: TRBV5-1; J gene: TRBJ2-1; D gene: TRBD2; CDR3 DNA: TGCGCCAGCACCGGGACTAGCGTAAATGAGCAGTTCTTC; CDR3 protein: CASTGTSVNEQFF
clone size: NA; V gene: TRBV9; J gene: TRBJ1-2; D gene: TRBD1; CDR3 DNA: TGTGCCAGCAGCGTAGGAGAAGGAAGAGGGGGAGGAAGGCAGGGGGACAATAACTATGGCTACACCTTC; CDR3 protein: CASSVGEGRGGGRQGDNNYGYTF
clone size: NA; V gene: TRBV15; J gene: TRBJ2-7; D gene: NA; CDR3 DNA: TGTGCCACCAGCAGAGATGGAGACAGCCTCTACGAGCGGTACTTC; CDR3 protein: CATSRDGDSLYERYF
clone size: once; V gene: TRBV30; J gene: TRBJ2-1; D gene: TRBD2; CDR3 DNA: TGTGCCTGGAGTGTCCCCGGACTAGCGGGTCGCCGCTCCTACAATGAGCAGTTCTTC; CDR3 protein: CAWSVPGLAGRRSYNEQFF
clone size: NA; V gene: TRBV5-4; J gene: TRBJ2-7; D gene: NA; CDR3 DNA: TGTGCCAGCAGCCCTCCGGCAGGGTCGAACGAGCAGTACTTC; CDR3 protein: CASSPPAGSNEQYF
clone size: NA; V gene: TRBV5-4; J gene: TRBJ2-3; D gene: TRBD2; CDR3 DNA: TGTGCCAGCAGCTTGGATAGCGGGGGGGCCACAGATACGCAGTATTTT; CDR3 protein: CASSLDSGGATDTQYF
clone size: NA; V gene: TRBV4-2; J gene: TRBJ1-6; D gene: TRBD1; CDR3 DNA: TGTGCCAGCAGCCAAGACCCCCAGGGGGCAAGCTATAATTCACCCCTCCACTTT; CDR3 protein: CASSQDPQGASYNSPLHF
clone size: NA; V gene: TRBV6-1; J gene: TRBJ2-1; D gene: TRBD1; CDR3 DNA: TGTGCCAGCAGTGAAATGGGACAGGGGCCCCCCTACAATGAGCAGTTCTTC; CDR3 protein: CASSEMGQGPPYNEQFF
clone size: once; V gene: TRBV4-3; J gene: TRBJ1-3; D gene: NA; CDR3 DNA: TGCGCCAGCAGCCAAGGTCCGGGATCTGGAAACACCATATATTTT; CDR3 protein: CASSQGPGSGNTIYF
clone size: few; V gene: TRBV27; J gene: TRBJ2-7; D gene: NA; CDR3 DNA: TGTGCCAGCAGACGGGAGCAGGACGAGCAGTACTTC; CDR3 protein: CASRREQDEQYF
clone size: NA; V gene: TRBV7-9; J gene: TRBJ2-1; D gene: NA; CDR3 DNA: TGTGCCAGCAGCCCCGGCGGGGAGAACAATGAGCAGTTCTTC; CDR3 protein: CASSPGGENNEQFF
clone size: NA; V gene: TRBV7-6; J gene: TRBJ1-1; D gene: TRBD1; CDR3 DNA: TGTGCCAGCAGCTTTGGACAGGGCATCAACACTGAAGCTTTCTTT; CDR3 protein: CASSFGQGINTEAFF
clone size: NA; V gene: TRBV28; J gene: TRBJ2-1; D gene: TRBD2; CDR3 DNA: TGTGCCAGCAGTCATTTACTAGCGGGAGGTTACAATGAGCAGTTCTTC; CDR3 protein: CASSHLLAGGYNEQFF
clone size: NA; V gene: TRBV7-8; J gene: TRBJ2-3; D gene: NA; CDR3 DNA: TGTGCCAGCAGCTCTGGGGGGGCCCGCACAGATACGCAGTATTTT; CDR3 protein: CASSSGGARTDTQYF
clone size: once; V gene: TRBV27; J gene: TRBJ2-7; D gene: NA; CDR3 DNA: TGTGCCAGCAGTCCTACTCTCTCCTACGAGCAGTACTTC; CDR3 protein: CASSPTLSYEQYF
clone size: NA; V gene: TRBV6-5; J gene: TRBJ2-5; D gene: NA; CDR3 DNA: TGTGCCAGCAGTTACTTGGCGGGCCCACAAGAGACCCAGTACTTC; CDR3 protein: CASSYLAGPQETQYF
clone size: NA; V gene: TRBV30; J gene: TRBJ2-1; D gene: TRBD1; CDR3 DNA: TGTGCCTATGACACAGGGGGAAATGAGCAGTTCTTC; CDR3 protein: CAYDTGGNEQFF
clone size: NA; V gene: TRBV19; J gene: TRBJ2-2; D gene: TRBD2; CDR3 DNA: TGTGCCAGTAGTATTTGGGCTAGCGGGAGTACTGGGGAGCTGTTTTTT; CDR3 protein: CASSIWASGSTGELFF
clone size: NA; V gene: TRBV9; J gene: TRBJ2-3; D gene: TRBD2; CDR3 DNA: TGTGCCAGCAGCGCCCCGTTGGCGGGAGGGGGTACGCAGTATTTT; CDR3 protein: CASSAPLAGGGTQYF
clone size: NA; V gene: TRBV19; J gene: TRBJ2-1; D gene: NA; CDR3 DNA: TGTGCCAGTAGTATATTAGGGGGAACCTCCTACAATGAGCAGTTCTTC; CDR3 protein: CASSILGGTSYNEQFF
clone size: NA; V gene: TRBV7-8; J gene: TRBJ2-5; D gene: NA; CDR3 DNA: TGTGCCAGCAGCTTAGCCCCCCAGTTCGAGACCCAGTACTTC; CDR3 protein: CASSLAPQFETQYF
clone size: NA; V gene: TRBV6-5; J gene: TRBJ2-1; D gene: TRBD1; CDR3 DNA: TGTGCCAGCAGTTACTCACAGGGGTACAATGAGCAGTTCTTC; CDR3 protein: CASSYSQGYNEQFF
clone size: NA; V gene: TRBV7-9; J gene: TRBJ1-2; D gene: TRBD1; CDR3 DNA: TGTGCCAGCAGCCCGTGGGACAGGGTGTATGGCTACACCTTC; CDR3 protein: CASSPWDRVYGYTF
clone size: NA; V gene: TRBV27; J gene: TRBJ1-1; D gene: NA; CDR3 DNA: TGTGCCAGCAGTTTAGAGGCAGCGAACACTGAAGCTTTCTTT; CDR3 protein: CASSLEAANTEAFF
clone size: NA; V gene: TRBV9; J gene: TRBJ2-7; D gene: TRBD2; CDR3 DNA: TGTGCCAGCAGCGGACGACTAGCGGGACCCTACGAGCAGTACTTC; CDR3 protein: CASSGRLAGPYEQYF
clone size: NA; V gene: TRBV4-2; J gene: TRBJ1-2; D gene: NA; CDR3 DNA: TGTGCCAGCAGCCCCCCCCTTACAGGGCGCTTGAACTATGGCTACACCTTC; CDR3 protein: CASSPPLTGRLNYGYTF
clone size: once; V gene: TRBV6-5; J gene: TRBJ2-1; D gene: TRBD2; CDR3 DNA: TGTGCCAGCAGCACCGCAGCGGGGGATGAGCAGTTCTTC; CDR3 protein: CASSTAAGDEQFF
clone size: NA; V gene: TRBV2; J gene: TRBJ1-2; D gene: TRBD1; CDR3 DNA: TGTGCCAGCAGTGAGGACAGGGAAGTACGAGGCTACACCTTC; CDR3 protein: CASSEDREVRGYTF
clone size: NA; V gene: TRBV6-5; J gene: TRBJ2-5; D gene: NA; CDR3 DNA: TGTGCCAGCAGTTTGATAGGGGGTTTAGGAGAGACCCAGTACTTC; CDR3 protein: CASSLIGGLGETQYF
clone size: once; V gene: TRBV5-1; J gene: TRBJ2-1; D gene: TRBD2; CDR3 DNA: TGCGCCAGCAGCTCCCGACTAGCGCGGAGGGCCAACAATGAGCAGTTCTTC; CDR3 protein: CASSSRLARRANNEQFF
clone size: NA; V gene: TRBV9; J gene: TRBJ2-3; D gene: TRBD2; CDR3 DNA: TGTGCCAGCAGCCTCCGACTAGCGGGGGGCCTAACAGATACGCAGTATTTT; CDR3 protein: CASSLRLAGGLTDTQYF
clone size: NA; V gene: TRBV7-2; J gene: TRBJ2-7; D gene: TRBD2; CDR3 DNA: TGTGCCAGCAGCCCCCCCGGGGGGAAAGGACTGGTCGAGCAGTACTTC; CDR3 protein: CASSPPGGKGLVEQYF
clone size: once; V gene: TRBV7-2; J gene: TRBJ1-2; D gene: TRBD1; CDR3 DNA: TGTGCCAGCAGCTCGGACAGGGGGACTAACTATGGCTACACCTTC; CDR3 protein: CASSSDRGTNYGYTF
clone size: NA; V gene: TRBV5-8; J gene: TRBJ2-3; D gene: NA; CDR3 DNA: TGTGCCAGCAGCTTGTTCATAGTCAGGGCCACAGATACGCAGTATTTT; CDR3 protein: CASSLFIVRATDTQYF
clone size: NA; V gene: TRBV6-4; J gene: TRBJ2-1; D gene: NA; CDR3 DNA: TGTGCCAGCAGTCGGAGGTTTTCGGATGAGCAGTTCTTC; CDR3 protein: CASSRRFSDEQFF
clone size: NA; V gene: TRBV7-6; J gene: TRBJ1-2; D gene: NA; CDR3 DNA: TGTGCCAGCAGCTTAAATTCTGGAGATGGCTACACCTTC; CDR3 protein: CASSLNSGDGYTF
clone size: NA; V gene: TRBV9; J gene: TRBJ2-1; D gene: NA; CDR3 DNA: TGTGCCAGCAGCGTAGCGCGGAACTCCTACAATGAGCAGTTCTTC; CDR3 protein: CASSVARNSYNEQFF
clone size: NA; V gene: TRBV28; J gene: TRBJ2-1; D gene: TRBD1; CDR3 DNA: TGTGCCAGCTCGGGACAGGGCTACAATGAGCAGTTCTTC; CDR3 protein: CASSGQGYNEQFF
clone size: NA; V gene: TRBV2; J gene: TRBJ2-1; D gene: NA; CDR3 DNA: TGTGCCAGCAGTGGTACAGAGGGGGACAATGAGCAGTTCTTC; CDR3 protein: CASSGTEGDNEQFF
clone size: NA; V gene: TRBV4-1; J gene: TRBJ1-2; D gene: NA; CDR3 DNA: TGCGCCAGCAGCCAAGGTCTCAGCTATGGCTACACCTTC; CDR3 protein: CASSQGLSYGYTF
clone size: NA; V gene: TRBV19; J gene: TRBJ2-3; D gene: TRBD2; CDR3 DNA: TGTGCCAGTAGTCCCGGGACTAGCGGGGGGAGGACAGATACGCAGTATTTT; CDR3 protein: CASSPGTSGGRTDTQYF
clone size: NA; V gene: TRBV6-1; J gene: TRBJ2-7; D gene: NA; CDR3 DNA: TGTGCCACCGTAGCTTACGAGCAGTACTTC; CDR3 protein: CATVAYEQYF
clone size: once; V gene: TRBV9; J gene: TRBJ1-2; D gene: TRBD1; CDR3 DNA: TGTGCCAGCAGCTCCTTCGACAGGGTGGATTTCTATGGCTACACCTTC; CDR3 protein: CASSSFDRVDFYGYTF
clone size: NA; V gene: TRBV23-1; J gene: TRBJ1-6; D gene: NA; CDR3 DNA: TGCGCCAGCAGAAGAAGCAGGGAGGGTTCACCCCTCCACTTT; CDR3 protein: CASRRSREGSPLHF
clone size: NA; V gene: TRBV9; J gene: TRBJ2-7; D gene: NA; CDR3 DNA: TGTGCCAGCAGCGTAGGGGCATTACCTGATTACGAGCAGTACTTC; CDR3 protein: CASSVGALPDYEQYF
clone size: NA; V gene: TRBV6-5; J gene: TRBJ1-1; D gene: NA; CDR3 DNA: TGTGCCAGCAGTACCCCGGGGGTGACGAACACTGAAGCTTTCTTT; CDR3 protein: CASSTPGVTNTEAFF
clone size: NA; V gene: TRBV19; J gene: TRBJ1-2; D gene: NA; CDR3 DNA: TGTGCCAGTAGTATAATAGCCGGAAGTTCGGGGGACCCCGGGTATGGCTACACCTTC; CDR3 protein: CASSIIAGSSGDPGYGYTF
clone size: NA; V gene: TRBV11-2; J gene: TRBJ1-6; D gene: TRBD1; CDR3 DNA: TGTGCCAGCAGCGCCCCGGGACAGGGATGGGCACCCCTCCACTTT; CDR3 protein: CASSAPGQGWAPLHF